Presented here are 26 T cell receptor beta chains from one specimen sequenced in a study of identifying expanded T cells in peripheral blood. Sequencing used immunoSEQ multiplex PCR; TCRdb keeps in-frame clones, though not all of them. The table has about 82,000 clones, about 90% seen once. Material for sequencing was blood. These receptor sequences come from a person aged 18 to 75 in good health.

The gene calls are TRBV7-5 and TRBJ1-6; the table's D call, TRBD1, was not checked against the DNA. TRBV7-5 is a pseudogene. The CDR3 has 17 residues. The CDR3 loop reads CVRSINRGPSYNSPLHF. In DNA, the CDR3 is TGTGTCAGAAGTATAAACAGGGGGCCCTCCTATAATTCACCCCTCCACTTT.

The chain couples TRBV30 to TRBJ2-3, with D unresolved. CDR1 and CDR2 from the germline V gene are GTSNPN and SVGIG (reference sequence). CDR3 size: 13 residues. Trimming stripped 1 base from V and 1 base from J, with 6 bases between. In nucleotides, the CDR3 is TGTGCCTGGAGTGGCCCGGGCACAGATACGCAGTATTTT. Its protein product is CAWSGPGTDTQYF.

V is TRBV2 and J is TRBJ2-5, with D hard to call. Trimming removed 4 bases from V and 5 bases from J, with 11 bases in between. Germline CDR1 reads SNHLY; CDR2 reads FYNNEI. This CDR3 has 13 residues. The CDR3: CASSGYSTETQYF. Written as DNA, the CDR3 is TGTGCCAGCAGTGGGTACAGTACGGAGACCCAGTACTTC.

The chain has TRBV5-4 and TRBJ2-3, with D possibly called TRBD1 or TRBD2 (6 bases each). Germline loops: CDR1 SGHNT, CDR2 YYREEE (reference sequence). Trimming stripped 3 bases from V and 1 base from J, with 15 bases between. The CDR3 has 16 amino acids. CDR3 DNA: TGTGCCAGCAGCTCGGACGGGGGCCAGGGCACAGATACGCAGTATTTT. Translation: CASSSDGGQGTDTQYF.

The chain links TRBV9 to TRBJ2-1; D unresolved. Germline V CDR1 and CDR2: SGDLS, YYNGEE. This CDR3 has 13 amino acids. Trimming removed 3 bases from V and 4 bases from J, with 8 bases in between. CDR3 nucleotides: TGTGCCAGCAGCGGTGAACAGTACAATGAGCAGTTCTTC. This sequence encodes CASSGEQYNEQFF.

This clone was seen repeatedly, ten times or more. This chain joins TRBV5-4 and TRBJ1-2; 9 positions agree with TRBD1. The germline CDR1 and CDR2 sequences are SGHNT and YYREEE (reference sequence). There are 14 residues in the CDR3. The V gene end was trimmed by 4 bases and the J gene end by 5 bases; junction bases not matched to a gene: 6. The CDR3 loop is CASSTGQGYYGYTF. The CDR3 DNA reads TGTGCCAGCAGCACTGGACAGGGGTATTATGGCTACACCTTC.

J is TRBJ2-5 and V is TRBV2; possibly TRBD1 for D (5 bases). Trimming removed 10 bases at V and 3 bases at J, with 18 bases between. The V gene's germline CDR1 is SNHLY and CDR2 FYNNEI. This CDR3 comprises 14 residues. The CDR3 protein is CATRAGWSEETQYF. As DNA, the CDR3 is TGTGCCACCAGGGCAGGGTGGTCGGAAGAGACCCAGTACTTC.

V usage is TRBV9 and J usage is TRBJ2-7; D gene uncertain. V dropped 1 base and J dropped 5 bases, with 13 bases sitting between them. The CDR3 runs to 14 residues. Germline V CDR1 and CDR2: SGDLS, YYNGEE. The CDR3 is CASSVLASPHEQYF. The CDR3 DNA follows: TGTGCCAGCAGCGTACTGGCGAGTCCTCACGAGCAGTACTTC.

The chain recombines TRBV19 with TRBJ2-6; 7 bases line up with TRBD1. V lost 4 bases, J lost 3 bases, and 12 bases stayed unmatched. Germline V lookup: CDR1 LNHDA, CDR2 SQIVND (reference sequence). The CDR3 consists of 18 residues. Written as DNA, the CDR3 is TGTGCCAGTAGTACACCGGGACAGAGGGTGTTTGGGGCCAACGTCCTGACTTTC. Translated, it gives CASSTPGQRVFGANVLTF.

In its sample, this clone was seen once. The gene calls are TRBV21-1 and TRBJ2-7; the table's D call, TRBD2, has no DNA check behind it. TRBV21-1 is marked as a pseudogene. This CDR3 spans 15 amino acids. The CDR3 bases are TGTGCCAGCAGTAGGGAGGTCCGGCTGCGGTGCGAGCAGTACTTC. Residues: CASSREVRLRCEQYF.

CDR3 amino acids: CASSLNQETQYF. The CDR3 bases are TGTGCCAGCAGCTTAAACCAAGAGACCCAGTACTTC. This sequence joins TRBV7-2 and TRBJ2-5, with D hard to call. Germline-derived CDR1 and CDR2 are SGHTA and FQGNSA. This CDR3 contains 12 residues. Trimming stripped 2 bases from V and 0 bases from J, with 1 base between.

V gene TRBV20-1 combines with J gene TRBJ1-3; D gene ambiguous. V was shortened by 7 bases and J by 8 bases, with 12 bases between the two germline ends. This CDR3 is 11 amino acids long. The germline CDR1 and CDR2 sequences are DFQATT and SNEGSKA (reference sequence). CDR3 nucleotides: TGCAGTGGGGAGTTCGGGGACACCATATATTTT. Translating gives CSGEFGDTIYF.

The chain has TRBV19 and TRBJ2-4; 13 bases are a match to TRBD2. After removal of 4 bases from V and 9 bases from J, the junction contained 15 bases not matched to a gene. The germline V gene has CDR1 LNHDA and CDR2 SQIVND (reference sequence). There are 18 residues in the CDR3. The CDR3 nucleotides are TGTGCCAGTAGTACCCGGACATCAACTAGCGGGAGGGTCGTCATTCAGTACTTC. Amino acid sequence: CASSTRTSTSGRVVIQYF.

V and J are TRBV11-3 and TRBJ2-1; D is perhaps TRBD2 (6 bases). The germline V gene encodes CDR1 SGHNT and CDR2 YENEEA. Trimming shortened V by 6 bases and J by 0 bases, and 18 bases separated the two germline ends. The CDR3 totals 17 residues. The CDR3 is CASSFSGLAFSYNEQFF. As DNA, the CDR3 is TGTGCCAGCAGTTTTTCGGGGCTAGCGTTCTCCTACAATGAGCAGTTCTTC.

The chain employs TRBV9 and TRBJ2-2; 10 bases are a match to TRBD2. The V and J ends lost 0 bases and 8 bases, in that order; junction bases with no gene match: 10. Germline CDR1 reads SGDLS; CDR2 reads YYNGEE. The CDR3 sequence is 17 residues long. This chain's CDR3 is CASSVEPLAGVEGELFF. The CDR3 DNA reads as TGTGCCAGCAGCGTAGAGCCCCTAGCGGGAGTGGAGGGGGAGCTGTTTTTT.

This clone was seen only once. The chain has TRBV11-2 and TRBJ1-1; no firm D call. The CDR3 has 15 amino acids. CDR1 and CDR2 (germline): SGHAT, FQNNGV. V dropped 0 bases and J dropped 10 bases, with 18 bases sitting between them. The DNA for the CDR3 is TGTGCCAGCAGCTTAGATTCAGGAGGCTCCAGCGCAGCTTTCTTT. It encodes CASSLDSGGSSAAFF.

Here the CDR3 reads CASSSWTSGSPGEQYF. The CDR3 nucleotides read TGTGCCAGCAGTTCATGGACTAGCGGGAGCCCAGGGGAGCAGTACTTC. The V gene is TRBV6-5, the J gene TRBJ2-7, with TRBD2 matching over 13 bases. Germline lookup yields CDR1 MNHEY and CDR2 SVGAGI. With 4 bases clipped from V and 7 bases from J, the junction kept 10 bases outside the gene matches. This CDR3 contains 16 residues.

This clone is a singleton in its sample. CDR3 DNA: TGTGCCAGCAGTGTATCCGGGACAGGATATGGCTACACCTTC. Its translation is CASSVSGTGYGYTF. This chain joins TRBV6-4 and TRBJ1-2, with 8 bases matching TRBD1. CDR1 MRHNA and CDR2 SNTAGT come from the germline V gene. This CDR3 is built from 14 residues. Trimming removed 4 bases from V and 5 bases from J; junction bases left unmatched: 6.

V and J are TRBV5-5 and TRBJ1-2, with a possible D match to TRBD1 (6 bases). The germline V gene encodes CDR1 SGHKS and CDR2 YYEKEE (reference sequence). V lost 2 bases to trimming and J lost 4 bases, with 18 bases between them. The CDR3 extends over 16 amino acids. DNA for the CDR3: TGTGCCAGCAGCTTTGACTGGGGGGCGGAGCCCTATGGCTACACCTTC. Its protein is CASSFDWGAEPYGYTF.

V usage is TRBV18 and J usage is TRBJ1-1; D unresolved. Germline-derived CDR1 and CDR2 are KGHSH and LQKENI. The CDR3 length is 13 residues. Deletions cut 6 bases from V and 4 bases from J, with 12 bases between. The CDR3 loop reads CASSQILGTEAFF. In DNA, the CDR3 is TGTGCCAGCTCCCAGATCCTCGGCACTGAAGCTTTCTTT.

About this clone: The conserved phenylalanine or tryptophan is not found at the CDR3 terminus, so this likely reflects a read error. The DNA is omitted, as the CDR3 cannot be located on it reliably, and the CDR3 follows TCRdb's listing. The genes are TRBV2 and TRBJ1-2. The CDR3 extends over 12 residues, inclusive of both ends. Germline CDR1 and CDR2: SNHLY and FYNNEI. The CDR3 protein is CASSDSVPECLL.

The genes are TRBV6-1 and TRBJ2-2, with D tentatively TRBD2 (5 bases). This CDR3 spans 13 amino acids. Germline assignment: CDR1 MNHNS and CDR2 SASEGT. Trimming shortened V by 6 bases and J by 7 bases, and 12 bases separated the two germline ends. The CDR3: CASRGPGSGELFF. The CDR3 DNA reads TGTGCCAGCAGGGGCCCGGGGAGCGGGGAGCTGTTTTTT.

V is TRBV7-9 and J is TRBJ2-1; TRBD2 aligns across 7 bases. J lost 8 bases, V lost 0 bases, and 7 bases had no gene match. Germline V gives CDR1 SEHNR, CDR2 FQNEAQ (reference sequence). This CDR3 contains 15 residues. DNA for the CDR3: TGTGCCAGCAGCTTAGCGGGGCGGGAGAGGGATGAGCAGTTCTTC. It codes for CASSLAGRERDEQFF. Using reference TRBV7-9 and TRBJ2-1 for the parts outside the CDR3, the full variable domain is DTGVSQNPRHKITKRGQNVTFRCDPISEHNRLYWYRQTLGQGPEFLTYFQNEAQLEKSRLLSDRFSAERPKGSFSTLEIQRTEQGDSAMYLCASSLAGRERDEQFFGPGTRLTVL.

V usage is TRBV2 and J usage is TRBJ1-3, with D possibly matching TRBD1 (6 bases). This CDR3 is built from 15 residues. CDR1 and CDR2 from the germline V gene are SNHLY and FYNNEI. V lost 6 bases, J lost 2 bases, and 14 bases lay in between. As DNA, the CDR3 is TGTGCCAGCAGCGAACAGGGCCCCGCTGGAAACACCATATATTTT. Its translation is CASSEQGPAGNTIYF.

This chain joins TRBV6-6 and TRBJ1-2; TRBD1 matches 7 bases. This CDR3 is 15 amino acids long. The junction had 16 bases not matched to a gene; V was cut back by 6 bases and J by 9 bases. Germline V gene lookup returns CDR1 MNHNY and CDR2 SVGAGI (reference sequence). The CDR3 sequence is CASSPTTGVLWSYTF. The DNA of the CDR3 is TGTGCCAGCAGCCCAACCACAGGGGTTCTATGGAGCTACACCTTC.

The chain carries TRBV1 and TRBJ1-3. TRBV1 is recorded as a pseudogene. The CDR3 covers 15 residues. The DNA of the CDR3 is TGCACCAGCAGCCAAGCCGGGACCGCTGGAAACACCATATATTTT. It yields the protein CTSSQAGTAGNTIYF.